In this sample, the clone carrying this T cell receptor beta chain turned up many times. Via MiXCR, TCRdb re-called the 5' RACE reads, giving one row per CDR3 protein. Seen here are some 710,000 distinct CDR3 sequences, roughly 6% observed once, and the top ten hold about 2%. The sample is drawn from a study of identical twins. V was pared by 5 bases and J by 4 bases, with 12 bases between. The CDR3 is made up of 14 amino acids. The chain recombines TRBV12-3 or TRBV12-4 with TRBJ1-5; no definite D call. Sequenced material: naive T cells sorted from blood. The clonotype originates from a man aged 18 to 29 in good health. CDR3 residues: CASSLHTENQPQHF. The CDR3 DNA follows: TGTGCCAGCAGTCTCCACACAGAGAATCAGCCCCAGCATTTT.